A single sample is the source of the 23 T cell receptor beta chains below, sequenced in a study of blood T cell repertoires in COVID-19. Here immunoSEQ multiplex PCR was the method, and the copy in TCRdb shows in-frame clones only, minus some. Among roughly 210,000 clones listed, around 86% were seen once. The sample taken for sequencing was PBMCs or T cells enriched from blood (not recorded which). These receptors all come from a man younger than 45 in a cohort exposed to, infected with or recovered from COVID-19 (not recorded which).

The chain links TRBV28 to TRBJ1-2, with 7 bases fitting TRBD1. V shed 6 bases and J 5 bases; nucleotides not matched to a gene: 12. CDR1 is MDHEN, CDR2 SYDVKM, per germline. This CDR3 region has 15 residues. The CDR3 bases are TGTGCCAGCAGCCCCAGACAGGGAGGAGGGTATGGCTACACCTTC. Residues: CASSPRQGGGYGYTF.

The chain employs TRBV3-1 (or the pseudogene TRBV3-2) and TRBJ2-2; 11 nucleotides line up with TRBD2. Germline-derived CDR1 and CDR2 are LGHDT and YNNKEL (reference sequence). V dropped 2 bases and J dropped 4; count of bases not matched to a gene: 9. The CDR3 runs to 18 residues. CDR3 DNA sequence: TGTGCCAGCAGCCAATATGGAAATAGCGGGAGGGCCACCGGGGAGCTGTTTTTT. This gives the protein CASSQYGNSGRATGELFF.

The chain has TRBV4-1 and TRBJ1-5; D gene uncertain. The CDR3 extends over 13 amino acids. V dropped 4 bases and J dropped 6 bases, with 10 bases sitting between them. Germline V gives CDR1 MGHRA, CDR2 YSYEKL. CDR3 sequence: CASSPQVRQPQHF. The DNA for the CDR3 is TGCGCCAGCAGCCCTCAAGTGCGTCAGCCCCAGCATTTT.

Concerning this clone: Other DNA sequences in this specimen translate into the identical CDR3. The V and J genes are TRBV3-1 (or the pseudogene TRBV3-2) and TRBJ2-7, with D possibly TRBD2 on 5 matching bases. Germline loops: CDR1 LGHDT, CDR2 YNNKEL (reference sequence). This CDR3 has 13 amino acids. V was trimmed by 4 bases and J by 3 bases, leaving 10 bases between them. The CDR3 region has the DNA TGTGCCAGCAGCCGTACTAGGGACTACGAGCAGTACTTC. It codes for CASSRTRDYEQYF.

The chain links TRBV28 to TRBJ1-1; weak D call: TRBD1 (5 bases). Trimming pared 3 bases from V and 5 bases from J, leaving 13 bases between. Germline V gene lookup returns CDR1 MDHEN and CDR2 SYDVKM. The CDR3 loop spans 14 amino acids. CDR3 amino acids: CASSFGGTKTEAFF. The CDR3 bases are TGTGCCAGCAGTTTTGGGGGGACGAAGACTGAAGCTTTCTTT.

In this sample, this clone turned up a few times. The chain has TRBV9 and TRBJ1-3; D is uncertain. This CDR3 has 11 amino acids. CDR1 and CDR2 (germline): SGDLS, YYNGEE. V lost 8 bases and J 4 bases, leaving 7 bases between the germline ends. The chain's CDR3 is CASRGGNTIYF. The CDR3, as DNA: TGTGCCAGTCGAGGGGGAAACACCATATATTTT.

V and J are TRBV11-2 and TRBJ1-1; D possibly corresponds to TRBD1 (5 bases). Looked up from germline, CDR1 is SGHAT and CDR2 is FQNNGV. Trimming pared 4 bases from V and 7 bases from J, leaving 19 bases between. CDR3 size: 15 residues. CDR3 protein: CASSWGPVGGGEAFF. CDR3 DNA sequence: TGTGCCAGCAGCTGGGGCCCGGTGGGGGGTGGTGAAGCTTTCTTT.

J is TRBJ1-2 and V is TRBV5-4; 8 bases agree with TRBD1. Germline CDR1 and CDR2: SGHNT and YYREEE (reference sequence). Trimming took 3 bases from V and 6 from J; bases not matched to a gene: 10. This CDR3 is 15 amino acids long. The CDR3 region has the DNA TGTGCCAGCAGCTGGGGCACGGACAGGGTTAATGGCTACACCTTC. This translates into CASSWGTDRVNGYTF.

This clone has a single count. The genes are TRBV28 and TRBJ2-3; tentative D call: TRBD2 (5 bases). The V end lost 3 bases, the J end lost 5 bases, and 9 bases lay between the germline ends. Germline CDR1 and CDR2: MDHEN and SYDVKM. This CDR3 is 13 amino acids long. CDR3 residues: CASSFLDLDTQYF. The CDR3, as DNA: TGTGCCAGCAGTTTTTTGGACTTAGATACGCAGTATTTT.

This rearrangement joins TRBV28 to TRBJ2-4; 9 bases fit TRBD1. The germline V gene has CDR1 MDHEN and CDR2 SYDVKM. J was trimmed by 8 bases and V by 3 bases; bases with no gene match: 8. This CDR3 is 15 amino acids long. In DNA form, the CDR3 reads TGTGCCAGCAGTTTCCGGACAGGGGCCAGTGACATTCAGTACTTC. Protein sequence: CASSFRTGASDIQYF.

The chain carries TRBV4-2 and TRBJ2-1; possible D gene TRBD2, 7 bases. CDR1 is LGHNA, CDR2 YNFKEQ, per germline. V lost 0 bases and J 9 bases, leaving 15 bases between the germline ends. The CDR3 consists of 15 residues. The CDR3 DNA reads as TGTGCCAGCAGCCAAGAAAGGGGGACTACAGGTGAGCAGTTCTTC. It yields the protein CASSQERGTTGEQFF.

This clone appeared a single time. V gene TRBV9 combines with J gene TRBJ1-2; 9 bases match TRBD1. This CDR3 region has 18 residues. V trimming: 3 bases; J trimming: 4 bases; junction bases outside the gene matches: 16. Looked up from germline, CDR1 is SGDLS and CDR2 is YYNGEE. The chain's CDR3 is CASSAYTGTGWPPYGYTF. Written as DNA, the CDR3 is TGTGCCAGCAGCGCTTACACCGGGACAGGGTGGCCCCCCTATGGCTACACCTTC.

This clone was found once. This CDR3 is CASSLGGESYEQYF. The CDR3 DNA sequence: TGCGCCAGCAGCTTGGGGGGAGAATCCTACGAGCAGTACTTC. This chain uses TRBV5-1 with TRBJ2-7, with D possibly TRBD2 on 5 matching bases. This CDR3 contains 14 residues. CDR1 is SGHRS and CDR2 is YFSETQ in the germline V gene. Trimming left V 0 bases short and J 1 base short, with 8 bases between.

This clone has a single count. The rearrangement joins TRBV7-9 to TRBJ1-4; 9 bases agree with TRBD1. J lost 8 bases, V lost 6 bases, and 10 bases had no gene match. Germline V gives CDR1 SEHNR, CDR2 FQNEAQ (reference sequence). The CDR3 sequence is 15 residues long. CDR3 protein: CASSIGQGKDEKLFF. CDR3 sequence (DNA): TGTGCCAGCAGTATAGGACAGGGGAAGGACGAAAAACTGTTTTTT.

The rearrangement uses TRBV6-2 or TRBV6-3 and TRBJ2-1, with TRBD2 matching over 14 bases. This CDR3 comprises 19 residues. V shed 5 bases and J 2 bases; nucleotides not matched to a gene: 11. Germline V gene sequence: CDR1 MNHEY, CDR2 SVGEGT. The CDR3 nucleotides are TGTGCCAGCAGTCTGGGACTAGCGGGAGTAACGACGACCTACAATGAGCAGTTCTTC. As protein: CASSLGLAGVTTTYNEQFF.

This chain connects TRBV7-9 to TRBJ2-1, with 8 bases lining up with TRBD2. J lost 3 bases, V lost 4 bases, and 8 bases had no gene match. CDR3 length: 16 amino acids. CDR1 and CDR2 (germline): SEHNR, FQNEAQ (reference sequence). The CDR3 DNA follows: TGTGCCAGCAGCTCTTTAGCGGGAAAGAACTACAATGAGCAGTTCTTC. The encoded protein is CASSSLAGKNYNEQFF.

The gene calls are TRBV14 and TRBJ2-7; a weak D match, TRBD1 (5 bases). V was cut by 0 bases and J by 3 bases, with 12 bases left in between. This CDR3 comprises 15 residues. Germline CDR1 and CDR2: SGHDN and FVKESK. CDR3 region: CASSQDSGIVYEQYF. The CDR3 DNA is TGTGCCAGCAGCCAAGATTCAGGGATTGTCTACGAGCAGTACTTC.

V gene TRBV7-9 combines with J gene TRBJ2-1; 8 bases line up with TRBD2. V lost 2 bases and J lost 6; bases outside the gene matches: 15. Germline CDR1 reads SEHNR; CDR2 reads FQNEAQ (reference sequence). The CDR3 has 18 amino acids. In nucleotides, the CDR3 is TGTGCCAGCAGCTTATTCGTTTTGCGGGGGGTCCTCTCCAATGAGCAGTTCTTC. It yields the protein CASSLFVLRGVLSNEQFF.

This sequence joins TRBV28 and TRBJ2-6; 7 nucleotides align to TRBD2. With 3 bases clipped from V and 1 base from J, the junction kept 9 bases outside the gene matches. The CDR3 is 18 amino acids. Germline V gene data show CDR1 as MDHEN and CDR2 as SYDVKM. In nucleotides, the CDR3 is TGTGCCAGCAGTTTCAAGGCGGGAGACCCTTCTGGGGCCAACGTCCTGACTTTC. This sequence encodes CASSFKAGDPSGANVLTF.

This clone was observed once. The chain employs TRBV7-3 and TRBJ2-5, with 10 bases that match TRBD2. V gave up 4 bases and J gave up 5 bases; unmatched junction bases: 16. Germline loops: CDR1 SGHTA, CDR2 FQGTGA. The CDR3 runs 18 residues. CDR3 amino acids: CASSYKGLRPSGSETQYF. The CDR3 nucleotides read TGTGCCAGCAGCTATAAGGGACTTCGGCCTAGCGGGAGTGAGACCCAGTACTTC. Full variable domain (outside the CDR3, taken from reference TRBV7-3 and TRBJ2-5): GAGVSQTPSNKVTEKGKYVELRCDPISGHTALYWYRQSLGQGPEFLIYFQGTGAADDSGLPNDRFFAVRPEGSVSTLKIQRTERGDSAVYLCASSYKGLRPSGSETQYFGPGTRLLVL.

This chain connects TRBV11-2 to TRBJ1-2; D possibly corresponds to TRBD1 (5 bases). The germline gives CDR1 SGHAT, CDR2 FQNNGV. The CDR3 has 17 amino acids. V dropped 4 bases and J dropped 4 bases, with 22 bases sitting between them. CDR3 DNA: TGTGCCAGCAGCTCCCAGGGCAGTAGGGTTGCCCTCTATGGCTACACCTTC. Amino acid sequence: CASSSQGSRVALYGYTF.

The chain uses TRBV27 and TRBJ2-1; tentatively, D is TRBD2 (5 bases). The V gene's germline CDR1 is MNHEY and CDR2 SMNVEV (reference sequence). CDR3 length equals 13 residues. The V and J ends lost 3 bases and 8 bases respectively, with 11 bases between them. CDR3 nucleotides: TGTGCCAGCAGTTTTAGTGCTAGCCATGAGCAGTTCTTC. This sequence encodes CASSFSASHEQFF.

This chain links TRBV5-1 with TRBJ1-5; 7 positions match TRBD1. With 4 bases clipped from V and 0 bases from J, the junction kept 7 bases outside the gene matches. Looked up from germline, CDR1 is SGHRS and CDR2 is YFSETQ. This CDR3 has 16 amino acids. The CDR3 DNA reads TGCGCCAGCAGCGTCGGGACAGATAATAGCAATCAGCCCCAGCATTTT. Its protein product is CASSVGTDNSNQPQHF.